This T cell receptor (beta chain) is drawn from a study of T-cell reconstitution after alpha-beta-depleted transplantation in children. Unique molecular identifiers were incorporated when the TCRbeta library was constructed. MiXCR, applied by TCRdb to the PCR reads, yields one record per CDR3 protein. The sample consists of more than 550,000 distinct CDR3 sequences, roughly a tenth of them appearing once. This CDR3 has 14 amino acids. The germline gives CDR1 MGHDK, CDR2 SYGVNS. Trimming pared 5 bases from V and 4 bases from J, leaving 15 bases between. This material consisted of PBMCs from the stem cell graft donor, taken from the stem cell graft. The origin of this receptor is a human donor who donated a stem cell graft to a child with acute myeloid leukemia. The chain is built from TRBV25-1 and TRBJ2-7; the D call may be TRBD1 or TRBD2 (5 bases each). CDR3 bases: TGTGCCAGCAGTACTCCGGGACCGAGTTACGAGCAGTACTTC. Translating it yields CASSTPGPSYEQYF.